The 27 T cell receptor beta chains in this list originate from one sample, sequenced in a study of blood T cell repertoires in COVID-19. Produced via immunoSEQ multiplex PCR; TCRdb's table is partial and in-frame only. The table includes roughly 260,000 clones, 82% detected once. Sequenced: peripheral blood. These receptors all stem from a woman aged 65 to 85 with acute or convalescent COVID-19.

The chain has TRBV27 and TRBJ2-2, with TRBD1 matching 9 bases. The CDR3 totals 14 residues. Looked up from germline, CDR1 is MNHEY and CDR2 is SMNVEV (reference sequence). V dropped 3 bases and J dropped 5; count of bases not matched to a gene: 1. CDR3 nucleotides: TGTGCCAGCAGTTTTGGGACAGGGACCGGGGAGCTGTTTTTT. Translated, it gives CASSFGTGTGELFF.

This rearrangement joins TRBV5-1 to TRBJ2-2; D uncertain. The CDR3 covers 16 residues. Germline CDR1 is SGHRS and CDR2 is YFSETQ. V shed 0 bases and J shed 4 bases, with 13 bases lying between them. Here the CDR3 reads CASSLGPAGITGELFF. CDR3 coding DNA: TGCGCCAGCAGCTTGGGGCCGGCAGGAATCACCGGGGAGCTGTTTTTT.

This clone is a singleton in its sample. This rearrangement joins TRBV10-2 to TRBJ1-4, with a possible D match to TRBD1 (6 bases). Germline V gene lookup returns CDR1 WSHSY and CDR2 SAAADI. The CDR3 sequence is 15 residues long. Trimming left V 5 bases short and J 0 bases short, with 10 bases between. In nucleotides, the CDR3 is TGCGCCAGCAGTTGGGAGGGGGCAACTAATGAAAAACTGTTTTTT. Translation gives CASSWEGATNEKLFF.

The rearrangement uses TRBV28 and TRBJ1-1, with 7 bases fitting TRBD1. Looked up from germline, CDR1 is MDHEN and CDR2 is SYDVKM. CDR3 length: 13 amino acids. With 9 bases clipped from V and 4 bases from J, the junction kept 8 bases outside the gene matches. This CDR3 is CASVEGATTEAFF. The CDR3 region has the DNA TGTGCCAGTGTTGAGGGGGCCACCACTGAAGCTTTCTTT. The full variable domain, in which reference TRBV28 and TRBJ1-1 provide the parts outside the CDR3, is DVKVTQSSRYLVKRTGEKVFLECVQDMDHENMFWYRQDPGLGLRLIYFSYDVKMKEKGDIPEGYSVSREKKERFSLILESASTNQTSMYLCASVEGATTEAFFGQGTRLTVV.

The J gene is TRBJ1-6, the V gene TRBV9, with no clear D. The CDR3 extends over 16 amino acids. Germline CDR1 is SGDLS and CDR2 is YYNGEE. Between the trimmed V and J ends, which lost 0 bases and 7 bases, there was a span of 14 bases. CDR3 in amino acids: CASSVANSGMNSPLHF. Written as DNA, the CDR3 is TGTGCCAGCAGCGTAGCTAACTCGGGGATGAATTCACCCCTCCACTTT.

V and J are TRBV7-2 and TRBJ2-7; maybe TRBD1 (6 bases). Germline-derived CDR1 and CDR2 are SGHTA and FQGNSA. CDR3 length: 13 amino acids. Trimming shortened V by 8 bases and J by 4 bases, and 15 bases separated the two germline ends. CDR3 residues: CASHQDSSYEQYF. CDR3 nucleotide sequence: TGTGCCAGCCACCAGGACAGCAGTTACGAGCAGTACTTC.

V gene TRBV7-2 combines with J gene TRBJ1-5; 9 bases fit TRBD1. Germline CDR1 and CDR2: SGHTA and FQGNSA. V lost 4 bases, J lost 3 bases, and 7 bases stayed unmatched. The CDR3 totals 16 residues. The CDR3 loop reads CASSSGTGKANQPQHF. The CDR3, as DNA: TGTGCCAGCAGCTCCGGGACAGGGAAAGCCAATCAGCCCCAGCATTTT.

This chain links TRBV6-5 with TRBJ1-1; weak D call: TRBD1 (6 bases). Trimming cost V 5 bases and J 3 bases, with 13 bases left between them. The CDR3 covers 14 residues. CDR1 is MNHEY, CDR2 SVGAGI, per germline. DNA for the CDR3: TGTGCCAGCAGTCCAGGGGTATCGTACACTGAAGCTTTCTTT. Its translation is CASSPGVSYTEAFF.

The CDR3 coding sequence is TGTGCCATCACCCACCCCCTACTAGCGGGGGACCGGGAGACCCAGTACTTC. Its protein product is CAITHPLLAGDRETQYF. The chain uses TRBV10-3 and TRBJ2-5; 11 bases align to TRBD2. CDR1 ENHRY and CDR2 SYGVKD come from the germline V gene. CDR3 length equals 17 residues. V gave up 7 bases and J gave up 5 bases; unmatched junction bases: 15.

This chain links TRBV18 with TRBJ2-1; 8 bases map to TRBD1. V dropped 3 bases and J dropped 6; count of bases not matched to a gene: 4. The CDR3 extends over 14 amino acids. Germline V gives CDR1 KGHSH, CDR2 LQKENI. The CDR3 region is CASSPIDRGNEQFF. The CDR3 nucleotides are TGTGCCAGCTCACCTATTGACAGGGGCAATGAGCAGTTCTTC. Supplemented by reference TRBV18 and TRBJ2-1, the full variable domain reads NAGVMQNPRHLVRRRGQEARLRCSPMKGHSHVYWYRQLPEEGLKFMVYLQKENIIDESGMPKERFSAEFPKEGPSILRIQQVVRGDSAAYFCASSPIDRGNEQFFGPGTRLTVL.

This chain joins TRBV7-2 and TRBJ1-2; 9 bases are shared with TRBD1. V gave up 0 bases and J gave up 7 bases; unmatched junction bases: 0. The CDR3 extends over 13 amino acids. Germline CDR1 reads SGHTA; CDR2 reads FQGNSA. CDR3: CASSLADRGGYTF. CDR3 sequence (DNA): TGTGCCAGCAGCTTAGCGGACAGGGGTGGCTACACCTTC. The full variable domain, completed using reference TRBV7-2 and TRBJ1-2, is GAGVSQSPSNKVTEKGKDVELRCDPISGHTALYWYRQSLGQGLEFLIYFQGNSAPDKSGLPSDRFSAERTGGSVSTLTIQRTQQEDSAVYLCASSLADRGGYTFGSGTRLTVV.

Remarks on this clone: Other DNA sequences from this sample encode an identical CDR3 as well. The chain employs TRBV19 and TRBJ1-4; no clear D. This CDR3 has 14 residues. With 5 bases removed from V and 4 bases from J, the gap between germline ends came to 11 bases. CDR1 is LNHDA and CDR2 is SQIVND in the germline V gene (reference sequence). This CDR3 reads CASSLGLINEKLFF. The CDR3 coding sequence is TGTGCCAGTAGTCTCGGACTCATTAATGAAAAACTGTTTTTT.

The CDR3 nucleotides are TGTGCCAGCAGTTACGCCGTCCCGGGACTGACGAACACTGAAGCTTTCTTT. As protein: CASSYAVPGLTNTEAFF. The J gene is TRBJ1-1, the V gene TRBV6-2 or TRBV6-3; D possibly corresponds to TRBD1 (5 bases). This CDR3 has 17 amino acids. Germline CDR1 reads MNHEY; CDR2 reads SVGEGT. Trimming pared 2 bases from V and 1 base from J, leaving 17 bases between.

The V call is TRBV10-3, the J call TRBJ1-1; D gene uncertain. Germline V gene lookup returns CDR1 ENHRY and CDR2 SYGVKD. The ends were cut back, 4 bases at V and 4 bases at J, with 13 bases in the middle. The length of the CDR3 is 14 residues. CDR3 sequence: CAISADLGGTEAFF. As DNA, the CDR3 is TGTGCCATCAGTGCGGATCTGGGAGGCACTGAAGCTTTCTTT.

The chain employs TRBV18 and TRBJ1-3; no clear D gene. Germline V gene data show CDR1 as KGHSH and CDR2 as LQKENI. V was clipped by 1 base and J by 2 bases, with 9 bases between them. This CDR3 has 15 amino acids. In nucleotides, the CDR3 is TGTGCCAGCTCACCACTACTCGGGGCTGGAAACACCATATATTTT. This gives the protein CASSPLLGAGNTIYF.

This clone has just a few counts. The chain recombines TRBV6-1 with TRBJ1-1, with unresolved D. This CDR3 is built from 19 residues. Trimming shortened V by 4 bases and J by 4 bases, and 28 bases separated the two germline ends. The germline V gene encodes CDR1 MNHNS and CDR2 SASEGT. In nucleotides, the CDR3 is TGTGCCAGCAGTGGCCCCCCAGACGGAAAACTAGCATGGGGCACTGAAGCTTTCTTT. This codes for CASSGPPDGKLAWGTEAFF.

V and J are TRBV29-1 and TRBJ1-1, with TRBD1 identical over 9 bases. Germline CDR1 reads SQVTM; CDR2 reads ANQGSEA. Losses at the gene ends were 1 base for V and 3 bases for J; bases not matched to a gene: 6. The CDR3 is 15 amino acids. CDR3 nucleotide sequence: TGCAGCGTTGAAGGGGGACAGGGTGGGTACACTGAAGCTTTCTTT. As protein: CSVEGGQGGYTEAFF.

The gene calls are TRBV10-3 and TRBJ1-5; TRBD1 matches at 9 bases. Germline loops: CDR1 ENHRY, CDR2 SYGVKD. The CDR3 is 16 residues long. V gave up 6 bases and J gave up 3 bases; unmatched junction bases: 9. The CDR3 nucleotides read TGTGCCATCAGCTCGGGACAGGGTCACAACAATCAGCCCCAGCATTTT. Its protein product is CAISSGQGHNNQPQHF.

The CDR3, as DNA: TGTGCCAGCAGCCCGAATCTACAGGCCACCTATGGCTACACCTTC. Its translation: CASSPNLQATYGYTF. This chain uses TRBV4-2 with TRBJ1-2; maybe TRBD1 (5 bases). V lost 4 bases to trimming and J lost 4 bases, with 16 bases between them. The CDR3 is 15 residues long. Germline V gene lookup returns CDR1 LGHNA and CDR2 YNFKEQ.

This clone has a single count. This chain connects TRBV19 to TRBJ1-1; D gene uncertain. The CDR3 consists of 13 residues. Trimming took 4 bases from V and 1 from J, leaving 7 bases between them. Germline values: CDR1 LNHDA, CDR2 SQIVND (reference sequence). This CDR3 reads CASSKNRNTEAFF. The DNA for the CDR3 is TGTGCCAGTAGTAAAAACAGGAACACTGAAGCTTTCTTT.

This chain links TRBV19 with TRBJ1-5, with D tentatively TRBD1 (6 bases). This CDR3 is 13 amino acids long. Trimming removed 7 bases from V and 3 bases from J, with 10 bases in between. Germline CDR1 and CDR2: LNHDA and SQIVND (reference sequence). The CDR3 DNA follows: TGTGCCAGTAATACAGGGACCAATCAGCCCCAGCATTTT. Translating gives CASNTGTNQPQHF.

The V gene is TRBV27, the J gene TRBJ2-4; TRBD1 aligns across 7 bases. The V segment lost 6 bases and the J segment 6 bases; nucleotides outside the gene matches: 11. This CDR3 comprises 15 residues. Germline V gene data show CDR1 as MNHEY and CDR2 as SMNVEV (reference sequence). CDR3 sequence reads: CASRSDRAPGNIQYF. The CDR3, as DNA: TGTGCCAGCAGATCCGACAGGGCACCGGGAAACATTCAGTACTTC.

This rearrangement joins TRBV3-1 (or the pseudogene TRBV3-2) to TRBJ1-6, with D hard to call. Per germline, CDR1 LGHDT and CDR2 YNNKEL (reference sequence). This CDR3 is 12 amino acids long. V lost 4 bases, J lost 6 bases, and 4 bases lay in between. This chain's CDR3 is CASSRSNSPLHF. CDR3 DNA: TGTGCCAGCAGCCGCAGTAATTCACCCCTCCACTTT.

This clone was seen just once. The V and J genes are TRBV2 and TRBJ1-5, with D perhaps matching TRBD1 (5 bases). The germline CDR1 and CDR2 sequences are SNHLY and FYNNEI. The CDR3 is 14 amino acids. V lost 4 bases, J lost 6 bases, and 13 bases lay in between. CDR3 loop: CASSVQGGGQPQHF. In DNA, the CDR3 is TGTGCCAGCAGTGTGCAGGGAGGCGGTCAGCCCCAGCATTTT. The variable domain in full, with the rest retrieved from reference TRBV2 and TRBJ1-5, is EPEVTQTPSHQVTQMGQEVILRCVPISNHLYFYWYRQILGQKVEFLVSFYNNEISEKSEIFDDQFSVERPDGSNFTLKIRSTKLEDSAMYFCASSVQGGGQPQHFGDGTRLSIL.

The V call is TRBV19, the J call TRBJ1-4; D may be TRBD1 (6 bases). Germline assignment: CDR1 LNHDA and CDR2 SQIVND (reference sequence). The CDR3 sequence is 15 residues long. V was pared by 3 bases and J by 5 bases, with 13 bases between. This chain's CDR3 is CASSIMRGKNEKLFF. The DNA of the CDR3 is TGTGCCAGTAGTATCATGAGGGGGAAGAATGAAAAACTGTTTTTT.

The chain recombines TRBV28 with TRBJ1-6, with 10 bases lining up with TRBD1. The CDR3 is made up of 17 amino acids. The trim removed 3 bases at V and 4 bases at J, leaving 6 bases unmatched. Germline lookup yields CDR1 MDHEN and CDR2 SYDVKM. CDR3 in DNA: TGTGCCAGCAGTTTTGGGGACAGGGGCCATTATAATTCACCCCTCCACTTT. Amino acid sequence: CASSFGDRGHYNSPLHF.

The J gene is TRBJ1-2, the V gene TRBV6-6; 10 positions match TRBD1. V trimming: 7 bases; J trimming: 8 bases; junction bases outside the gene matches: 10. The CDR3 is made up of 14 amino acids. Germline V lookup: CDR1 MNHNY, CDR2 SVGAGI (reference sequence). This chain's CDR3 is CASIKTGGTGGYTF. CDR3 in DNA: TGTGCCAGCATCAAGACAGGGGGCACGGGCGGCTACACCTTC.